This TCR beta chain was sequenced for a study of blood T cells in healthy people across ages. General study findings and limits: Naive T cell percentage by flow cytometry tracked strongly with beta diversity. When set beside aged donors, long-lived donors presented more naive CD4+ cells and higher diversity. Roughly linear declines in TCR beta diversity per million T cells occurred with age.

The second PCR ran roughly 7 to 12 cycles with a sample-barcoded 5' primer and J-beta primers. Template switching added a 12-random-nucleotide identifier to every cDNA molecule. A single record per CDR3 protein comes from TCRdb applying MiXCR to the 5' RACE reads. The sample contains more than 650,000 distinct CDR3 sequences, 53% of which appear only once. The V gene's germline CDR1 is ENHRY and CDR2 SYGVKD. The CDR3 length is 13 residues. About this clonotype itself: The antigen is not known. One junction end does not reproduce the germline sequence, and a read error may be involved.

Material for sequencing was blood. The sequence was obtained from a man aged 80 or over in good health. The rearrangement uses TRBV10-3 and TRBJ1-2; D is possibly TRBD1 (5 bases). CDR3 sequence (DNA): TGTGCTATCAGTGATCAAGGGGCGAGGGGCTACACCTTC. Encoded protein: CAISDQGARGYTF.